These T cell receptor beta chains were read from a single sample in a study of cytomegalovirus exposure and HLA in healthy donors. Assay used: immunoSEQ multiplex PCR; TCRdb lists only in-frame clones, some missing. The sample lists some 130,000 clones; about 81% were seen once. The specimen was PBMCs. Receptors originate from a woman aged 50 to 60 in good health and CMV-seropositive. The CDR3 runs from the conserved cysteine through the conserved F or W.

V,J,CDR3
TRBV28,TRBJ2-1,CASSIRGLAGYNEQFF
TRBV6-5,TRBJ2-1,CASSYSGSGQYNEQFF
TRBV11-1,TRBJ1-2,CASSPGQGAYGYTF
TRBV7-8,TRBJ1-2,CASRRDSNYGYTF
TRBV15,TRBJ1-1,CATSREGGWVTEAFF
TRBV19,TRBJ1-2,CASSPSTGNNYGYTF
TRBV28,TRBJ1-2,CASSPGDYGYTF
TRBV6-6,TRBJ2-1,CASSPDYYNEQFF
TRBV11-3,TRBJ2-3,CASSRTSGSTDTQYF
TRBV7-3,TRBJ2-1,CASSLARLAGEGGKGEQFF
TRBV5-1,TRBJ2-2,CASSLEGQDHGELFF
TRBV2,TRBJ2-3,CASRAGGGTDTQYF
TRBV2,TRBJ2-1,CASWGREGQEKGNEQFF